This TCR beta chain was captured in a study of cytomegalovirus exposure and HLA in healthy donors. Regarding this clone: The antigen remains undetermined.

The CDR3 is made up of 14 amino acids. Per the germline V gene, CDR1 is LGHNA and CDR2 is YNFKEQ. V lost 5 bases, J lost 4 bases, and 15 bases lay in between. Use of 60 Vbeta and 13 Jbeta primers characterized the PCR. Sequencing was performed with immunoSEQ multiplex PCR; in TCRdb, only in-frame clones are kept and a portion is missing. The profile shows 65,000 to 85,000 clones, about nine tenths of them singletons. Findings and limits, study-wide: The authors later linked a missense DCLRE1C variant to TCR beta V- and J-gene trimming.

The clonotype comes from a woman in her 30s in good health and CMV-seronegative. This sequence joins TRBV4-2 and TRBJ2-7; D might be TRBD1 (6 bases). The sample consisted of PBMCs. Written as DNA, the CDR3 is TGTGCCAGCAGCGACCTCGGCAGGGGTTACGAGCAGTACTTC. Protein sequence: CASSDLGRGYEQYF.